These T cell receptor beta chains were read from a single sample in a study of blood T cell repertoires in COVID-19. Repertoires were generated with immunoSEQ multiplex PCR, while TCRdb's copy carries only in-frame clones and drops some. The table lists a few hundred thousand clones, around 89% of them singletons. The sample taken for sequencing was PBMCs or T cells enriched from blood (not recorded which). These receptors came from a man in his thirties or forties who had recovered from COVID-19. Both conserved end residues are part of each CDR3. Fields, in order: clone size, V gene, J gene, D gene, CDR3 DNA, CDR3 protein. D genes are given only for firm matches. Clone size appears in some rows only: once, few, many, or a class for an expanded clone.

NA	TRBV4-1	TRBJ1-2	NA	TGCGCCAGCAGCCAGGAGGACGGGAACAACTATGGCTACACCTTC	CASSQEDGNNYGYTF
NA	TRBV11-2	TRBJ1-2	TRBD1	TGTGCCAGCAGCTCAGCCAGACAGGGAGCTAACTATGGCTACACCTTC	CASSSARQGANYGYTF
NA	TRBV24-1	TRBJ1-5	NA	TGTGCCACCAGTGTCTCTACGGGACTCGGGAGTCAGCCCCAGCATTTT	CATSVSTGLGSQPQHF
NA	TRBV6-1	TRBJ2-1	NA	TGTGCCAGCAGTGAAGCGCTTGAGTATGAGCAGTTCTTC	CASSEALEYEQFF
NA	TRBV29-1	TRBJ1-2	TRBD1	TGCAGCGTTGACAAGACGGGACAGGGCTACTATGGCTACACCTTC	CSVDKTGQGYYGYTF
NA	TRBV6-5	TRBJ1-4	NA	TGTGCCACCGGAGCAACAGGAACTAATGAAAAACTGTTTTTT	CATGATGTNEKLFF
NA	TRBV12-3/TRBV12-4	TRBJ2-2	NA	TGTGCCAGCAGTAGGAGGGAGGGGGAGCTGTTTTTT	CASSRREGELFF
NA	TRBV6-2/TRBV6-3	TRBJ1-1	NA	NA	CASSSSGSEAFF
NA	TRBV2	TRBJ2-5	TRBD2	TGTGCCAGCAGCGTCCCATTGACTAGCGGGGGGTACCAAGAGACCCAGTACTTC	CASSVPLTSGGYQETQYF
NA	TRBV29-1	TRBJ1-1	TRBD1	TGCAGCGCCACCCCGGGACAGTACACTGAAGCTTTCTTT	CSATPGQYTEAFF
once	TRBV27	TRBJ2-3	NA	TGTGCCAGCAGTTCCTACAGGGTTGAGTTGGGCACAGATACGCAGTATTTT	CASSSYRVELGTDTQYF
NA	TRBV7-9	TRBJ1-1	NA	TGTGCCAGCAGTAAAGGGGTGAACACTGAAGCTTTCTTT	CASSKGVNTEAFF
NA	TRBV10-3	TRBJ2-3	TRBD2	TGTGCCATCAGTGGGGGTAGCGGGAGCACAGATACGCAGTATTTT	CAISGGSGSTDTQYF
NA	TRBV27	TRBJ1-5	NA	TGTGCCAGCAGTTTCCTCAATCAGCCCCAGCATTTT	CASSFLNQPQHF
once	TRBV6-5	TRBJ2-7	TRBD1	TGTGCCAGCAGATCCGGGACAGGTCGTTCCGAGCAGTACTTC	CASRSGTGRSEQYF
NA	TRBV10-2	TRBJ2-1	NA	TGCGCCAGCAGTGAAGTAGGAGCCCTCCTCAATGAGCAGTTCTTC	CASSEVGALLNEQFF
NA	TRBV5-1	TRBJ1-2	TRBD1	TGCGCCAGCAGGGCCGGGACAGGGCGACGTGGCTACACCTTC	CASRAGTGRRGYTF
NA	TRBV5-1	TRBJ1-1	NA	TGCGCCAGCAGCTTGGTGAGGGAATCGTGGACTGAAGCTTTCTTT	CASSLVRESWTEAFF
few	TRBV14	TRBJ1-2	NA	TGTGCCAGCAGCCGCCAGGGAAACGGCTACACCTTC	CASSRQGNGYTF
NA	TRBV2	TRBJ2-3	TRBD1	TGTGCCAGCAGTAAGGGACAGGGGGCCTCAGATACGCAGTATTTT	CASSKGQGASDTQYF
NA	TRBV7-9	TRBJ1-1	NA	TGTGCCAGCAGCCAACGGGACGGAGGGATCACTGAAGCTTTCTTT	CASSQRDGGITEAFF
NA	TRBV11-3	TRBJ2-5	NA	TGTGCCAGCAGCCGCGGGGCCAGGGAAGAGGAGACCCAGTACTTC	CASSRGAREEETQYF
NA	TRBV3-1/TRBV3-2	TRBJ1-5	NA	TGTGCCAGCAGCCGTTCAGGGGGCAATCAGCCCCAGCATTTT	CASSRSGGNQPQHF
NA	TRBV19	TRBJ1-5	NA	TGTGCCAGTAGTCCCCGGGGATTTGGGACCCAGCATTTT	CASSPRGFGTQHF
NA	TRBV5-4	TRBJ2-1	NA	TGTGCCAGCAATATCCAGGGGTCCTACAATGAGCAGTTCTTC	CASNIQGSYNEQFF
NA	TRBV10-1	TRBJ1-2	NA	TGCGCCAGCAGTGAAAACCTGGAGGGCTACACCTTC	CASSENLEGYTF
NA	TRBV28	TRBJ2-1	NA	TGTGCCAGCAGTTTACGAACCGCCCGGGATGAGCAGTTCTTC	CASSLRTARDEQFF
NA	TRBV27	TRBJ2-7	NA	TGTGCCAGCAGTTTCGGGTTAAGCTCCTACGAGCAGTACTTC	CASSFGLSSYEQYF
NA	TRBV19	TRBJ1-4	NA	TGTGCTTCCCGGGGAATTGGTGAAAAACTGTTTTTT	CASRGIGEKLFF
NA	TRBV6-5	TRBJ2-3	TRBD2	TGTGCCAGCAGTTACTCTGGGCGGGGGAACACAGATACGCAGTATTTT	CASSYSGRGNTDTQYF
NA	TRBV9	TRBJ2-5	NA	TGTGCCAGCAGCCTAGGGAACAGGGCCGATCAAGAGACCCAGTACTTC	CASSLGNRADQETQYF
NA	TRBV2	TRBJ1-1	NA	TGTGCCAGCAGTGAATTTGGAGGGTGGCAGTCGATTACTGAAGCTTTCTTT	CASSEFGGWQSITEAFF
NA	TRBV29-1	TRBJ2-2	NA	TGCAGCGTTGAAGGTGACAGAACAGGGGAGCTGTTTTTT	CSVEGDRTGELFF
few	TRBV7-2	TRBJ2-2	TRBD2	TGTGCCAGCAGCTTAGTACTAGCGGGAGCGATTGGAACCGGGGAGCTGTTTTTT	CASSLVLAGAIGTGELFF
NA	TRBV19	TRBJ2-3	NA	TGTGCCAGTAGTATAATGCACCCGGGGGTCGATACGCAGTATTTT	CASSIMHPGVDTQYF
NA	TRBV18	TRBJ1-1	TRBD1	TGTGCCAGCTCACCGGACAGGGGGCTTGGTGAAGCTTTCTTT	CASSPDRGLGEAFF
NA	TRBV9	TRBJ2-6	TRBD1	TGTGCCAGCAGCGCGCCAGAGGGGGCGAGGATCTCTGGGGCCAACGTCCTGACTTTC	CASSAPEGARISGANVLTF
once	TRBV5-4	TRBJ1-4	NA	TGTGCCAGCAGCGTTCGGGACTCAACAACTAATGAAAAACTGTTTTTT	CASSVRDSTTNEKLFF
NA	TRBV28	TRBJ2-7	NA	TGTGCCAGCAGTTTATGGGACGGGAAACTCTACGAGCAGTACTTC	CASSLWDGKLYEQYF
NA	TRBV2	TRBJ1-5	NA	TGTGCCAGCAGTGATCTTCATCAGCCCCAGCATTTT	CASSDLHQPQHF
few	TRBV19	TRBJ2-7	TRBD2	TGTGCCAGTAGTAAAAAGGCGGGGGGGGCCTACGAGCAGTACTTC	CASSKKAGGAYEQYF
NA	TRBV4-3	TRBJ2-3	NA	TGCGCCAGCAGCCAAGAGGTGACAGGGAGGAGGGCAGATACGCAGTATTTT	CASSQEVTGRRADTQYF
NA	TRBV3-1/TRBV3-2	TRBJ2-1	TRBD2	TGTGCCAGCAGCCAAGCGGGGGGGCCTAACAATGAGCAGTTCTTC	CASSQAGGPNNEQFF